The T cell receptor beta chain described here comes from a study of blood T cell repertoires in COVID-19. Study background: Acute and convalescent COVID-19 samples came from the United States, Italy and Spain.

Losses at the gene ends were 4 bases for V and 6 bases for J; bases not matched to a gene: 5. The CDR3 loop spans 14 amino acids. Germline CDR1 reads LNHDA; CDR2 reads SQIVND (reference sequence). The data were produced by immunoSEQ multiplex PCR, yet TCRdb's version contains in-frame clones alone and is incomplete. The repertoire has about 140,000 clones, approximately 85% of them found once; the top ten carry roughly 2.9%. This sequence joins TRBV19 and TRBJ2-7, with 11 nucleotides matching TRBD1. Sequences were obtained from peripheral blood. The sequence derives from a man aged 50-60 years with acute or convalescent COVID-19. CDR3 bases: TGTGCCAGTAGTAGGACAGGGGGCCAGGTCGAGCAGTACTTC. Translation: CASSRTGGQVEQYF. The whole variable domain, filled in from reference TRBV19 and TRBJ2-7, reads DGGITQSPKYLFRKEGQNVTLSCEQNLNHDAMYWYRQDPGQGLRLIYYSQIVNDFQKGDIAEGYSVSREKKESFPLTVTSAQKNPTAFYLCASSRTGGQVEQYFGPGTRLTVT.